This TCR beta chain was retrieved from a study of CD8 T cells in Susac syndrome. General study findings and limits: The study recognized that the number of individuals in its TCR sequencing and HLA analysis was relatively small.

TEMRA cells were FACS-enriched, with CD8+ and CD4+ T cells isolated negatively. RNA amounts of about 0.5 to 1 ug underwent reverse transcription with random hexamers. It was immunoSEQ multiplex PCR that amplified TCR beta CDR3 across 54 Vbeta and 13 Jbeta. TCRdb passed the immunoSEQ multiplex PCR reads through MiXCR, listing each CDR3 protein once. The data contain tens of thousands of distinct CDR3 sequences, around 96% of them singletons. As for this clonotype: The antigen is unknown.

This CDR3 contains 14 residues. V lost 4 bases to trimming and J lost 0 bases, with 10 bases between them. The V gene's germline CDR1 is MNHEY and CDR2 SMNVEV (reference sequence). Input material: CD8+ T cells from PBMCs. The chain is built from TRBV27 and TRBJ2-7; D is tentatively TRBD1 or TRBD2 (6 bases each). This TCR was sampled from a human donor with multiple sclerosis. The CDR3: CASSWGAGSYEQYF. CDR3 nucleotides: TGTGCCAGCAGTTGGGGGGCCGGCTCCTACGAGCAGTACTTC.